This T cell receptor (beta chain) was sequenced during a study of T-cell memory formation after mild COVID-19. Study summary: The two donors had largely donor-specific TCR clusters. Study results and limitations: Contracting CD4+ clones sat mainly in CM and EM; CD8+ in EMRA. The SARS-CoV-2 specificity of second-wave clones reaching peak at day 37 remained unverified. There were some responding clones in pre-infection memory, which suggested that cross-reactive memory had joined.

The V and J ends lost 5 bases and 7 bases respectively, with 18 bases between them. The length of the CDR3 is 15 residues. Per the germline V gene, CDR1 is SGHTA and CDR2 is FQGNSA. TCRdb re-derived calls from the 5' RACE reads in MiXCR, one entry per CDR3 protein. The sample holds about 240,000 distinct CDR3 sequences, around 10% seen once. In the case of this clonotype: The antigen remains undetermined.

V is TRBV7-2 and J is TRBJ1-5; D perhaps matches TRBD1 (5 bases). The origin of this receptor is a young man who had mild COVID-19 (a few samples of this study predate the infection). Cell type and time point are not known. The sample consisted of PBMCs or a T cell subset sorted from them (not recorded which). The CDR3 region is CASSQSGRPNQPQHF. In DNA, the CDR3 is TGTGCCAGCAGCCAATCAGGGAGACCTAACCAGCCCCAGCATTTT.